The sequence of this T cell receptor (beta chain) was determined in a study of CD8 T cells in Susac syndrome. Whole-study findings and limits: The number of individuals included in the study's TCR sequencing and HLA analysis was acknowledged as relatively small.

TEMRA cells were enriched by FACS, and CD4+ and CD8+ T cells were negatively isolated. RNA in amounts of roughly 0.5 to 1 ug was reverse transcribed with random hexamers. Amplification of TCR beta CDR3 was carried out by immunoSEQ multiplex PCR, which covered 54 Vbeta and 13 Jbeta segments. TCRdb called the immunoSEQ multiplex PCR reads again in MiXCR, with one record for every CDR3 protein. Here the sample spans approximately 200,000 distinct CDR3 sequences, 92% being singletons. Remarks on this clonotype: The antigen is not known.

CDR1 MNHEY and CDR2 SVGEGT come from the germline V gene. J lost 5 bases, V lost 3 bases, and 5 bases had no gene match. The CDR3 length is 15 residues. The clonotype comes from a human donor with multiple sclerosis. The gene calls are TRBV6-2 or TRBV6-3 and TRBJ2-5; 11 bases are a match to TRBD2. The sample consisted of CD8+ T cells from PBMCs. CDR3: CASSYSGTSGETQYF. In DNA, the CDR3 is TGTGCCAGCAGTTATTCCGGGACTAGCGGTGAGACCCAGTACTTC.